These 5 T cell receptor beta chains were all obtained from the same sample, sequenced in a study of blood T cell repertoires in COVID-19. Some clones are missing from TCRdb's copy, which holds only in-frame ones; the method was immunoSEQ multiplex PCR. The sample consists of 90,000 to 150,000 clones, approximately 85% of them appearing once. Sequenced input: peripheral blood. Source of these receptors: a man older than 75 with acute or convalescent COVID-19.

The chain couples TRBV5-1 to TRBJ1-2; D is unresolved. V dropped 4 bases and J dropped 6 bases, with 10 bases sitting between them. The germline V gene encodes CDR1 SGHRS and CDR2 YFSETQ. This CDR3 has 12 amino acids. In DNA, the CDR3 is TGCGCCAGCAGCGAACAGTACGATGGCTACACCTTC. This gives the protein CASSEQYDGYTF. The full variable domain, rest sourced from reference TRBV5-1 and TRBJ1-2, is KAGVTQTPRYLIKTRGQQVTLSCSPISGHRSVSWYQQTPGQGLQFLFEYFSETQRNKGNFPGRFSGRQFSNSRSEMNVSTLELGDSALYLCASSEQYDGYTFGSGTRLTVV.

The rearrangement uses TRBV5-1 and TRBJ2-5; D is possibly TRBD2 (6 bases). V was cut by 4 bases and J by 5 bases, with 15 bases left in between. Germline values: CDR1 SGHRS, CDR2 YFSETQ. There are 14 residues in the CDR3. CDR3 DNA sequence: TGCGCCAGCAGCCCCAGCGGGCCAGGGGAGACCCAGTACTTC. As protein: CASSPSGPGETQYF.

This clone appeared a few times. The chain employs TRBV15 and TRBJ2-7; D is ambiguous. The CDR3 covers 14 residues. Germline V gene lookup returns CDR1 LNHNV and CDR2 YYDKDF (reference sequence). Trimming removed 2 bases from V and 0 bases from J, with 8 bases in between. The CDR3 is CATSRSDISYEQYF. In DNA, the CDR3 is TGTGCCACCAGCAGATCAGACATCTCCTACGAGCAGTACTTC.

The V gene is TRBV4-3, the J gene TRBJ1-1; 11 bases are shared with TRBD1. The CDR3 length is 14 residues. CDR1 is LGHNA, CDR2 YSLEER, per germline. V lost 6 bases, J lost 11 bases, and 11 bases stayed unmatched. CDR3 nucleotide sequence: TGCGCCAGCAGTCACCTCGGACAGGGGGCAGGGGCTTTCTTT. It encodes CASSHLGQGAGAFF.

In this sample, this clone turned up a few times. This rearrangement joins TRBV28 to TRBJ1-1; D might be TRBD1 (6 bases). Deletions cut 6 bases from V and 7 bases from J, with 12 bases between. CDR3 size: 12 residues. Germline CDR1 reads MDHEN; CDR2 reads SYDVKM. In DNA, the CDR3 is TGTGCCAGCAGAACCGGGGGGCGTGAAGCTTTCTTT. This codes for CASRTGGREAFF.